This T cell receptor (beta chain) was recovered during a study of T cells in Graves' hyperthyroidism and ophthalmopathy (dated by TCRdb to the late 2010s). Regarding the complete study: Peripheral blood samples were taken at initial diagnosis, before any treatment was given. The 100 or so discovery patients were randomly divided into training and test sets at a 7:3 ratio. After blood sampling, hyperthyroidism patients were treated with methimazole at a starting dose of 30 mg daily, and ophthalmopathy patients were treated with high-dose intravenous methylprednisolone. Prospective prediction of ophthalmopathy was tested in an independent validation cohort of approximately 18 hyperthyroidism patients and approximately 17 patients who later progressed to ophthalmopathy. To identify distinguishing TCR V-J signatures, a discovery cohort of some 100 patients was used, comprising roughly 45 with Graves' ophthalmopathy and 57 with stable Graves' hyperthyroidism. According to the paper, TCR Vbeta CDR3 sequencing was carried out on 135 peripheral blood samples, which came from 40 to 45 ophthalmopathy, around 74 hyperthyroidism and roughly 17 progressor patients. The study also compared thyroid tissue and blood T-cell repertoires from roughly 6 Graves' hyperthyroidism patients. The paper's findings and limits, for the study overall: Ophthalmopathy was separated from stable hyperthyroidism by a 13 V-J signature model, with approximately 89% sensitivity and roughly 84% specificity obtained in cross-validation and 80%/75% obtained in testing. During validation, the model predicted progression to ophthalmopathy a median of approximately 7 months ahead of onset, with around 71% sensitivity and about 72% specificity. No statistical method was used to fix the sample size in advance, and group allocation was not hidden from the investigators. Most expanded thyroid clonotypes (frequency above 0.001) were also found in blood, which suggests that blood repertoires may mirror thyroid immune responses.

The TCR beta CDR3 regions were amplified from RNA transcripts. A first-round RT-PCR of the TCR CDR3 used the HTBI primer set with the Qiagen OneStep RT-PCR kit. Libraries were constructed in a second round of multiplex PCR, after which size selection and purification were carried out. Sequencing of the libraries was done on an Illumina HiSeq2000 using paired-end 100 bp reads. In the source study's methods: SOAPnuke was used to process the raw data, throwing out any read that contained adapters or uncalled bases, had a mean Phred below 15, or lacked an exact constant-primer or identifier match. High-quality paired reads were merged with COPE v1.2.5, and unique nucleotide sequences were defined as clonotypes. Clonotypes were aligned to IMGT TRBV, TRBD and TRBJ reference segments using MiTCR v1.1. Analysis was restricted to V-J combinations with a frequency above 0.0001, which covered over 98% of repertoires. A TCS score was defined as the ratio between F50 (clonal expansion) and ExV (chaos), using BLOSUM62-based TCRdist between CDR3 peptides within each V-J. Welch's t-statistics and random forest reduced several hundred V-J features to under 15, which were used in a naive Bayes classifier (R e1071). TCRdb applied fastp at Q25 and MiXCR to the public reads, then kept only in-frame beta chains. Every distinct CDR3 protein forms one entry, paired with its most common genes and DNA. TCRdb, not the authors, supplied the V and J calls. This sample holds around 340,000 distinct CDR3 sequences; roughly 13% were observed only once. The ten largest clones represent around 25% of the sample.

In this sample, this clonotype turned up many times. Its antigen remains unidentified. No qualities accompany the bases; no much larger clone lies one base away. Graves' hyperthyroidism was defined as stable when no progression to ophthalmopathy occurred over 18 months of follow-up. The hyperthyroidism patients were between 18 and 65 years old and newly diagnosed, with a disease duration of less than 2 months. Patients with uncontrolled infections, other autoimmune diseases, pregnancy or lactation were excluded. Diagnoses were based on clinical symptoms, serum thyroxine and TRAb, thyroid ultrasound and orbital computed tomography. Ficoll-Paque density gradient centrifugation was used to isolate PBMCs from about 9 ml of fresh peripheral blood. Total RNA was extracted with Trizol reagent, and quality was checked on an Agilent 2100 Bioanalyzer. The receptor comes from a woman in her thirties with Graves' hyperthyroidism. Material: blood.

The CDR3 protein: CASSFRGGNEQYF. The nucleotides read TGTGCCAGCAGCTTCAGGGGAGGTAACGAGCAGTACTTC. Here the chain combines TRBV11-2 and TRBJ2-7; the D match is possibly TRBD1 or TRBD2, with 6 bases aligned in each. The germline V gene encodes CDR1 SGHAT and CDR2 FQNNGV. V was cut back by 3 bases and J by 5 bases, leaving a gap of 11 bases between them. From cysteine to phenylalanine, the CDR3 is 13 amino acids long. Of all the DNA, just the CDR3 is kept, 39 bases in frame from base 1.